This paragraph reports one T cell receptor beta chain. Its antigen remains unidentified. This sample is part of a study of response to subunit inactivated influenza vaccine. General study points: Authors suggested each seasonal influenza vaccination recruits few new T cells.

Unmatched junction bases numbered 5, after V lost 3 bases and J lost 0 bases. The CDR3 is 16 amino acids. Looked up from germline, CDR1 is SGDLS and CDR2 is YYNGEE. TCRdb re-analysed the RT-PCR reads in MiXCR, keeping a single row per CDR3 protein. The table records fewer than 600,000 distinct CDR3 sequences, approximately 6.9% of them present only once. The material sequenced was PBMCs from blood, taken roughly 24 months after vaccination. The rearrangement links TRBV9 to TRBJ2-4, with 8 bases that match TRBD2. The source is a man aged 50-75 years who received an inactivated influenza vaccine. CDR3 in DNA: TGTGCCAGCAGCGGCGCGGGGGGCCTAGCCAAAAACATTCAGTACTTC. Protein: CASSGAGGLAKNIQYF.